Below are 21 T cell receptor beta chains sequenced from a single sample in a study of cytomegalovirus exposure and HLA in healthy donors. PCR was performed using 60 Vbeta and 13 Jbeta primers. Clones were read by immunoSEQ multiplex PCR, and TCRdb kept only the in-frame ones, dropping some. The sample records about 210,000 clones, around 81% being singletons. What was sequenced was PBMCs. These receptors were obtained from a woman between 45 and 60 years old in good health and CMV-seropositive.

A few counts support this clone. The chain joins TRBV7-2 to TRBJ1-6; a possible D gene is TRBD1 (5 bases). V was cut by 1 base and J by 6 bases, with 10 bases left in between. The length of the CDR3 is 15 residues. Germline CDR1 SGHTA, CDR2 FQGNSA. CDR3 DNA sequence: TGTGCCAGCAGCTTAGGGGGCGGGACTAATTCACCCCTCCACTTT. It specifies CASSLGGGTNSPLHF. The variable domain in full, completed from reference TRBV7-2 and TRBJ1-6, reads GAGVSQSPSNKVTEKGKDVELRCDPISGHTALYWYRQSLGQGLEFLIYFQGNSAPDKSGLPSDRFSAERTGGSVSTLTIQRTQQEDSAVYLCASSLGGGTNSPLHFGNGTRLTVT.

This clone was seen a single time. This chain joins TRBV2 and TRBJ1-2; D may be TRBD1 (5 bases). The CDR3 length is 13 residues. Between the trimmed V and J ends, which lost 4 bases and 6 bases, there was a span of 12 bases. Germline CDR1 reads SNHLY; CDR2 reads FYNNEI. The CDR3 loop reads CASSAQKGNGYTF. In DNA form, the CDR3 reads TGTGCCAGCAGTGCCCAGAAGGGGAATGGCTACACCTTC. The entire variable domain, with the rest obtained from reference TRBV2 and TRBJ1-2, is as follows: EPEVTQTPSHQVTQMGQEVILRCVPISNHLYFYWYRQILGQKVEFLVSFYNNEISEKSEIFDDQFSVERPDGSNFTLKIRSTKLEDSAMYFCASSAQKGNGYTFGSGTRLTVV.

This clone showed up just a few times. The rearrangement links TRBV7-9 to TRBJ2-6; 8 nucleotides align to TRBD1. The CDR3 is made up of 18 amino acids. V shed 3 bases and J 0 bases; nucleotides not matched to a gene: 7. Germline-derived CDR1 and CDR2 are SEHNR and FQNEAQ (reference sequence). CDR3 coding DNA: TGTGCCAGCAGCTTCCTTCCAGGGGGCTTCTCTGGGGCCAACGTCCTGACTTTC. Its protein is CASSFLPGGFSGANVLTF.

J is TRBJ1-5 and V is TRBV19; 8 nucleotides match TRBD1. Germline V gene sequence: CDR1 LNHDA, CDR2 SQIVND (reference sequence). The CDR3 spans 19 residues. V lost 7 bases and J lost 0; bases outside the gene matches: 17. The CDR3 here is CASTPIGQGWGNSNQPQHF. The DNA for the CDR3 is TGTGCCAGTACCCCAATCGGACAGGGATGGGGGAATAGCAATCAGCCCCAGCATTTT.

This CDR3 reads CASSKGGLEGHNNEKLFF. In nucleotides, the CDR3 is TGTGCCAGCAGCAAAGGAGGACTCGAGGGACACAATAATGAAAAACTGTTTTTT. V gene TRBV21-1 combines with J gene TRBJ1-4; the DNA was not used to check the table's D call, TRBD1. TRBV21-1 is noted as a pseudogene. This CDR3 contains 18 residues.

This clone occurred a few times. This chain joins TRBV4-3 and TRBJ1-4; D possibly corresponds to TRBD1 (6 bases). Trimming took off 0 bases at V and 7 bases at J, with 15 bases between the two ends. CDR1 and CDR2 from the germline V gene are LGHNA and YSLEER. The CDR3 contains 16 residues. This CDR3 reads CASSQDLHREGEKLFF. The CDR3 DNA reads TGCGCCAGCAGCCAAGATCTTCACAGGGAGGGTGAAAAACTGTTTTTT.

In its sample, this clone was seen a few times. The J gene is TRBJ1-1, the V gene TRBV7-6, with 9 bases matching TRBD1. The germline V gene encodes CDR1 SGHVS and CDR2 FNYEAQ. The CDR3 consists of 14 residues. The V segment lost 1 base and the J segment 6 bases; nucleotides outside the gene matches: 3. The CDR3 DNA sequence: TGTGCCAGCAGCTTAGGGGACAGGGAGCCTGAAGCTTTCTTT. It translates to CASSLGDREPEAFF.

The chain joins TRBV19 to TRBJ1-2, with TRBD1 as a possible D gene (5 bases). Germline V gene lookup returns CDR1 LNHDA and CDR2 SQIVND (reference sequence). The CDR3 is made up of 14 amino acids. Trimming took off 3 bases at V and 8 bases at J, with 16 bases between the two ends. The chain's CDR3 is CASSIVPGTSGYTF. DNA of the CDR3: TGTGCCAGTAGTATTGTCCCCGGGACTAGCGGCTACACCTTC. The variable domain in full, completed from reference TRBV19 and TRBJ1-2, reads DGGITQSPKYLFRKEGQNVTLSCEQNLNHDAMYWYRQDPGQGLRLIYYSQIVNDFQKGDIAEGYSVSREKKESFPLTVTSAQKNPTAFYLCASSIVPGTSGYTFGSGTRLTVV.

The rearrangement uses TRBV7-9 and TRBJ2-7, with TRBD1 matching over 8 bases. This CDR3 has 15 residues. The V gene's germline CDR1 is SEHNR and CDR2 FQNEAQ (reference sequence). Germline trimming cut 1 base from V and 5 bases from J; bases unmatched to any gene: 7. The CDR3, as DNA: TGTGCCAGCAGCTTAGAAGGGGCAGGGGGCAACGAGCAGTACTTC. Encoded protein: CASSLEGAGGNEQYF.

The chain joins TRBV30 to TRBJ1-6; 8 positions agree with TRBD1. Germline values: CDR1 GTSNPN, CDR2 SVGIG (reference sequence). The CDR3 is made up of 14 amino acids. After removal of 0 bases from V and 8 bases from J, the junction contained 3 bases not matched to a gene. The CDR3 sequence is CAWSVLQGDSPLHF. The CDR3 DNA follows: TGTGCCTGGAGTGTACTACAGGGGGATTCACCCCTCCACTTT.

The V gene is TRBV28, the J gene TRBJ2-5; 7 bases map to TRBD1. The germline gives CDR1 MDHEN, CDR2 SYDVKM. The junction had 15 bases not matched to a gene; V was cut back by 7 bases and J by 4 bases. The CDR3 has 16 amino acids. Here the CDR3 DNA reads TGTGCCAGCACCCCGATCGGACAGGCCACCCCAGAGACCCAGTACTTC. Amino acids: CASTPIGQATPETQYF.

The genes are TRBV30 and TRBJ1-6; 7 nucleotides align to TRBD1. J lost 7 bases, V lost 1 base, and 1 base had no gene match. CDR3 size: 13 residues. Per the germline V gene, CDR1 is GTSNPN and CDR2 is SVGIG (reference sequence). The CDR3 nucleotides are TGTGCCTGGAGTGAACAGGGGAATTCACCCCTCCACTTT. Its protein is CAWSEQGNSPLHF.

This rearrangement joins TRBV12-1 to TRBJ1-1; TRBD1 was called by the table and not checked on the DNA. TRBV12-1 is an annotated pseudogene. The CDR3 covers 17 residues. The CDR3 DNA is TGTGCCAGCAGCCCCCCCCGGACAGATTCTTCTGGTGTCGAAGCTTTCTTT. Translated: CASSPPRTDSSGVEAFF.

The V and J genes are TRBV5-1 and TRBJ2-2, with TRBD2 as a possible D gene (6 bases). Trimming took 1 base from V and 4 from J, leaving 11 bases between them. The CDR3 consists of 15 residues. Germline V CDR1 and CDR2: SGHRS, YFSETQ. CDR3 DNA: TGCGCCAGCAGCTTGCCCAGCGGGTTCACCGGGGAGCTGTTTTTT. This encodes CASSLPSGFTGELFF.

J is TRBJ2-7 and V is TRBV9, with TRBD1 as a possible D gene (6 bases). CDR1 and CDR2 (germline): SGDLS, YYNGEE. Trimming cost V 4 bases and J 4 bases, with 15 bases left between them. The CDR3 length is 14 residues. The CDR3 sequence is CASSSQTGRYEQYF. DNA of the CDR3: TGTGCCAGCAGCTCCCAGACAGGCCGATACGAGCAGTACTTC.

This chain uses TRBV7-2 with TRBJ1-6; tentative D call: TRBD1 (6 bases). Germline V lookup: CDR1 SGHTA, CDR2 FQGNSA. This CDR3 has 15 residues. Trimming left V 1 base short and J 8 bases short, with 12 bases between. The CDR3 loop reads CASSLVGGTDSPLHF. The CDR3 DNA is TGTGCCAGCAGCTTAGTAGGGGGAACTGATTCACCCCTCCACTTT.

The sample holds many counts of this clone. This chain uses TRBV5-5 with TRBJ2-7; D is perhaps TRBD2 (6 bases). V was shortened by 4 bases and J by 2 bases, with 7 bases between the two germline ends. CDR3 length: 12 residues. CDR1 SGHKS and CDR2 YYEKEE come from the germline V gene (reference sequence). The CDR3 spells CASSAGTYEQYF. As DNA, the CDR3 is TGTGCCAGCAGCGCGGGAACCTACGAGCAGTACTTC.

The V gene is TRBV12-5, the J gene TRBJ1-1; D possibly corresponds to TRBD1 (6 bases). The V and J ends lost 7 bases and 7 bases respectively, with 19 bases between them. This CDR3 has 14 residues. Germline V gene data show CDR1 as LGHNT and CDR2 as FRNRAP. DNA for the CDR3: TGTGCTAGTGCCCCTGACAGGCCTTCTCGTGAAGCTTTCTTT. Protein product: CASAPDRPSREAFF.

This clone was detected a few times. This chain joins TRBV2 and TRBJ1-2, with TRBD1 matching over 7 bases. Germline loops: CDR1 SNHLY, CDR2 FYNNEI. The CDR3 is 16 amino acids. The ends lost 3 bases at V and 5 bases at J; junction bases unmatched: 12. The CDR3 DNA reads TGTGCCAGCAGTGAGGCAGGGGGTGGCTATGTGTATGGCTACACCTTC. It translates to CASSEAGGGYVYGYTF.

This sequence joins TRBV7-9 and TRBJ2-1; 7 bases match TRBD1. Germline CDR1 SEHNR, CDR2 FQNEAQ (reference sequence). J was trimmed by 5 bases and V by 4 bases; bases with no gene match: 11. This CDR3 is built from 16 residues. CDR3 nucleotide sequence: TGTGCCAGCAGCTATCGAGGGGACAGACACAACAATGAGCAGTTCTTC. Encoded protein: CASSYRGDRHNNEQFF.

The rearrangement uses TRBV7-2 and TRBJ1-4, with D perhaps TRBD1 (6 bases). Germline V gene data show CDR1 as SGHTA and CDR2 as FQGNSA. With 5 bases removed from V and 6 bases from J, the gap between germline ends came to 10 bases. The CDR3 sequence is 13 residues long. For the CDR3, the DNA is TGTGCCAGCAGCGACAGGAGGCATGAAAAACTGTTTTTT. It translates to CASSDRRHEKLFF.